The 20 T cell receptor beta chains listed next were all sequenced from one sample in a study of CD8 T cells in Susac syndrome. cDNA came from 0.5 to 1 ug RNA primed by random hexamers. Using its own MiXCR run on the immunoSEQ multiplex PCR reads, TCRdb lists one record per CDR3 protein. The sample includes 53,000 or so distinct CDR3 sequences, 93% of them seen just once. The sequenced sample consisted of CD8+ T cells from PBMCs. These receptors were obtained from a human donor in good health.

This clonotype was seen only once. The CDR3 region has the DNA TGTGCCAGCAGCTTTACCTACCGTCCATACGAGCAGTACTTC. The encoded protein is CASSFTYRPYEQYF. The chain recombines TRBV11-2 with TRBJ2-7; D call uncertain. V lost 3 bases to trimming and J lost 4 bases, with 13 bases between them. CDR3 length equals 14 residues. Per germline, CDR1 SGHAT and CDR2 FQNNGV.

This rearrangement joins TRBV7-9 to TRBJ1-2; maybe TRBD1 (5 bases). V lost 1 base and J lost 2, with 14 bases in between. Germline V gene data show CDR1 as SEHNR and CDR2 as FQNEAQ (reference sequence). The CDR3 is 16 residues long. The CDR3 DNA reads as TGTGCCAGCAGCTTAGGACAGACTCCCTCGAACTATGGCTACACCTTC. Protein: CASSLGQTPSNYGYTF.

V usage is TRBV6-1 and J usage is TRBJ2-1, with TRBD2 matching over 13 bases. This CDR3 contains 15 residues. Trimming at V came to 5 bases and at J to 9 bases, leaving 7 bases not matched to a gene. Germline V gives CDR1 MNHNS, CDR2 SASEGT. For the CDR3, the DNA is TGTGCCAGCAGTAGGACTAGCGGGAGTTTATTTGAGCAGTTCTTC. It specifies CASSRTSGSLFEQFF.

This chain uses TRBV7-8 with TRBJ1-2; D gene uncertain. Trimming took off 3 bases at V and 1 base at J, with 18 bases between the two ends. Germline lookup yields CDR1 SGHVS and CDR2 FQNEAQ. CDR3 length: 17 amino acids. The CDR3 loop is CASSLEGTGLINYGYTF. The CDR3 nucleotides read TGTGCCAGCAGCTTGGAGGGAACCGGATTAATTAACTATGGCTACACCTTC.

The rearrangement joins TRBV13 to TRBJ1-2, with D tentatively TRBD1 (6 bases). The CDR3 is made up of 15 amino acids. Trimming shortened V by 1 base and J by 4 bases, and 13 bases separated the two germline ends. CDR1 and CDR2 from the germline V gene are PRHDT and FYEKMQ (reference sequence). CDR3 coding DNA: TGTGCCAGCAGCTTAGATGGACAGCTGTCCTATGGCTACACCTTC. Its translation: CASSLDGQLSYGYTF.

CDR3 region: CASSPLTTLSEKLFF. CDR3 DNA sequence: TGTGCCAGCAGTCCCCTGACAACCTTGAGTGAAAAACTGTTTTTT. V gene TRBV28 combines with J gene TRBJ1-4; unclear D gene. The germline V gene has CDR1 MDHEN and CDR2 SYDVKM. CDR3 length: 15 residues. Between the trimmed V and J ends, which lost 5 bases and 7 bases, there was a span of 17 bases.

This clonotype occurred once. The chain carries TRBV5-6 and TRBJ2-3; 10 bases match TRBD2. Losses at the gene ends were 3 bases for V and 3 bases for J; bases not matched to a gene: 4. The CDR3 extends over 15 amino acids. Germline CDR1 reads SGHDT; CDR2 reads YYEEEE. The DNA of the CDR3 is TGTGCCAGCAGCTGGGGTAGCGGGAGGACAGATACGCAGTATTTT. It specifies CASSWGSGRTDTQYF.

The chain has TRBV15 and TRBJ2-1; 7 bases are a match to TRBD2. Unmatched junction bases numbered 14, after V lost 4 bases and J lost 8 bases. CDR3 length: 16 residues. From germline, CDR1 is LNHNV and CDR2 YYDKDF (reference sequence). The CDR3 DNA is TGTGCCACCAGCATACCCTCCGCGGGAGTCATGGATGAGCAGTTCTTC. It encodes CATSIPSAGVMDEQFF.

The J gene is TRBJ1-1, the V gene TRBV2, with D possibly matching TRBD1 (6 bases). Germline lookup yields CDR1 SNHLY and CDR2 FYNNEI. V was cut by 4 bases and J by 0 bases, with 9 bases left in between. The CDR3 has 14 residues. The DNA for the CDR3 is TGTGCCAGCAGTGCTACAGGGTTGAACACTGAAGCTTTCTTT. As protein: CASSATGLNTEAFF. The full variable domain, with the rest looked up from reference TRBV2 and TRBJ1-1, is EPEVTQTPSHQVTQMGQEVILRCVPISNHLYFYWYRQILGQKVEFLVSFYNNEISEKSEIFDDQFSVERPDGSNFTLKIRSTKLEDSAMYFCASSATGLNTEAFFGQGTRLTVV.

This clonotype has just a few counts. The chain carries TRBV11-2 and TRBJ2-3; D is unclear. The CDR3 totals 14 residues. CDR1 SGHAT and CDR2 FQNNGV come from the germline V gene. The germline V and J ends were trimmed by 1 base and 0 bases, with 5 bases remaining between them. CDR3 sequence (DNA): TGTGCCAGCAGCTTAGGCTGGAGCACAGATACGCAGTATTTT. Translating gives CASSLGWSTDTQYF.

The J gene is TRBJ1-2, the V gene TRBV3-1; the match to TRBD1 covers 7 bases. The CDR3 has 15 residues. Germline V lookup: CDR1 LGHDT, CDR2 YNNKEL (reference sequence). V gave up 2 bases and J gave up 2 bases; unmatched junction bases: 5. The CDR3 reads CASSQTRDRNYGYTF. The CDR3 DNA reads as TGTGCCAGCAGCCAAACCCGGGACAGAAACTATGGCTACACCTTC.

V is TRBV12-3 or TRBV12-4 and J is TRBJ2-7, with 10 bases matching TRBD1. The CDR3 is 14 amino acids. Trimming cost V 6 bases and J 4 bases; bases outside gene matches: 6. The CDR3 here is CASSPGQGRYEQYF. The DNA of the CDR3 is TGTGCCAGCAGCCCGGGACAGGGGCGGTACGAGCAGTACTTC.

This clonotype showed up just once. The rearrangement joins TRBV9 to TRBJ2-7; D may be TRBD1 (6 bases). V dropped 5 bases and J dropped 3 bases, with 12 bases sitting between them. This CDR3 region has 13 residues. CDR1 is SGDLS, CDR2 YYNGEE, per germline. The chain's CDR3 is CASRGAGSYEQYF. In DNA, the CDR3 is TGTGCCAGCAGGGGGGCAGGGAGCTACGAGCAGTACTTC.

This chain links TRBV24-1 with TRBJ2-1; TRBD2 matches at 8 bases. The CDR3 spans 15 residues. Germline V gene data show CDR1 as KGHDR and CDR2 as SFDVKD. Trimming took 1 base from V and 3 from J; bases not matched to a gene: 1. The CDR3 spells CATSDLAGDYNEQFF. In DNA, the CDR3 is TGTGCCACCAGTGATTTAGCGGGAGACTACAATGAGCAGTTCTTC.

V is TRBV7-9 and J is TRBJ2-2; no definite D call. The V end lost 7 bases, the J end lost 6 bases, and 9 bases lay between the germline ends. Germline V CDR1 and CDR2: SEHNR, FQNEAQ (reference sequence). The CDR3 loop spans 12 amino acids. The CDR3 DNA follows: TGTGCCAGCACCCTAAGAGCCGGGGAGCTGTTTTTT. Encoded protein: CASTLRAGELFF.

The chain employs TRBV12-3 or TRBV12-4 and TRBJ2-7; D is ambiguous. The CDR3 has 12 amino acids. The ends were cut back, 5 bases at V and 5 bases at J, with 10 bases in the middle. The CDR3: CASSNKAHEQYF. The DNA of the CDR3 is TGTGCCAGCAGTAACAAGGCCCACGAGCAGTACTTC.

J is TRBJ2-7 and V is TRBV7-9; D perhaps matches TRBD2 (6 bases). The CDR3 runs to 16 residues. Trimming stripped 6 bases from V and 3 bases from J, with 21 bases between. Germline V lookup: CDR1 SEHNR, CDR2 FQNEAQ (reference sequence). The CDR3 reads CASSPRELAMIYEQYF. The CDR3 nucleotides are TGTGCCAGCAGTCCTAGGGAGCTAGCGATGATCTACGAGCAGTACTTC.

The rearrangement joins TRBV23-1 to TRBJ2-5; TRBD2 matches 8 bases. TRBV23-1 is reported as an ORF; its role is uncertain. This CDR3 spans 18 amino acids. Unmatched junction bases numbered 11, after V lost 0 bases and J lost 2 bases. The chain's CDR3 is CASSQSNPQTSEQETQYF. CDR3 DNA sequence: TGCGCCAGCAGTCAATCTAATCCCCAGACTAGCGAACAAGAGACCCAGTACTTC.

The V gene is TRBV19, the J gene TRBJ2-1; 8 bases line up with TRBD2. Trimming cost V 3 bases and J 2 bases; bases outside gene matches: 0. The germline V gene encodes CDR1 LNHDA and CDR2 SQIVND (reference sequence). This CDR3 contains 14 residues. The DNA of the CDR3 is TGTGCCAGTAGTATCGGGGGGGCCTACAATGAGCAGTTCTTC. Its protein product is CASSIGGAYNEQFF. Together with reference TRBV19 and TRBJ2-1, the CDR3 gives the full variable domain: DGGITQSPKYLFRKEGQNVTLSCEQNLNHDAMYWYRQDPGQGLRLIYYSQIVNDFQKGDIAEGYSVSREKKESFPLTVTSAQKNPTAFYLCASSIGGAYNEQFFGPGTRLTVL.

Only one count was recorded for this clonotype. The chain uses TRBV28 and TRBJ2-7; TRBD1 matches 7 bases. The germline CDR1 and CDR2 sequences are MDHEN and SYDVKM. Trimming cost V 4 bases and J 2 bases; bases outside gene matches: 8. This CDR3 contains 15 residues. The chain's CDR3 is CASSWDSSRTYEQYF. CDR3 DNA: TGTGCCAGCAGTTGGGACAGCTCACGGACCTACGAGCAGTACTTC. Together with reference TRBV28 and TRBJ2-7, the CDR3 gives the full variable domain: DVKVTQSSRYLVKRTGEKVFLECVQDMDHENMFWYRQDPGLGLRLIYFSYDVKMKEKGDIPEGYSVSREKKERFSLILESASTNQTSMYLCASSWDSSRTYEQYFGPGTRLTVT.